What follows is one T cell receptor (beta chain) and its context. Measured with immunoSEQ multiplex PCR; TCRdb has only the in-frame clones, and not every one. This table holds 120,000 to 150,000 clones, roughly 92% found once. The data belong to a study of control samples from healthy donors and cancer patients. The CDR3 length is 13 residues. Per germline, CDR1 MDHEN and CDR2 SYDVKM. V dropped 0 bases and J dropped 10 bases, with 7 bases sitting between them. V and J are TRBV28 and TRBJ1-6; no clear D. The TCR originated in a man between 25 and 39 years old in good health. Sequenced material: blood. CDR3 protein: CASSLWGLSPLHF. CDR3 bases: TGTGCCAGCAGTTTATGGGGGTTGTCACCCCTCCACTTT.